This TCR beta chain was retrieved from a study of T cells in Graves' hyperthyroidism and ophthalmopathy. This CDR3 is built from 14 residues. V lost 1 base to trimming and J lost 4 bases, with 13 bases between them. Germline V gene sequence: CDR1 DFQATT, CDR2 SNEGSKA (reference sequence). The table lists this clonotype with many counts. Its antigen is currently unknown. Stable Graves' hyperthyroidism meant no ophthalmopathy progression within 18 months. Source material for PBMCs was around 10 ml fresh peripheral blood. Amplification targeted TCR beta CDR3 regions from RNA transcripts. An initial round of RT-PCR targeting the TCR CDR3 relied on the HTBI primer set. Each CDR3 protein is one row after TCRdb ran MiXCR on the multiplex PCR reads. The data show around 190,000 distinct CDR3 sequences, about a sixth seen once. General study points: Blood also carried most thyroid clonotypes expanded above 0.001. Separating ophthalmopathy from stable hyperthyroidism was achieved by a 13 V-J model.

The receptor was isolated from a woman in her fifties or sixties with Graves' hyperthyroidism. The sample consisted of blood. This chain connects TRBV20-1 to TRBJ1-1; weak D call: TRBD1 (5 bases). The DNA of the CDR3 is TGCAGTGCTAGAGTAAAAAGGAGGGGCACTGAAGCTTTCTTT. Protein sequence: CSARVKRRGTEAFF.